The entry below describes one T cell receptor beta chain. Its antigen is not known. Sequencing used immunoSEQ multiplex PCR; TCRdb keeps in-frame clones, though not all of them. The repertoire consists of around 61,000 clones, with roughly 87% occurring once and the leading ten covering around 0.43%. This record comes from a study of memory CD4+ T cells and cytomegalovirus serostatus. Study in general: This sample comes from healthy Belgian adults, roughly 9 CMV seropositive, approximately 23 seronegative.

This CDR3 comprises 15 residues. Germline V gene sequence: CDR1 SQVTM, CDR2 ANQGSEA. V was clipped by 6 bases and J by 5 bases; unmatched bases: 8. Study-level points and caveats: Repertoires predicted CMV serostatus with median bootstrapped AUC of approximately 0.95. CD4+ memory repertoires contained about two fifths of the 164 reported CMV TCRbeta sequences.

Single viable CD3+CD4+CD8-CD45RO+ cells were sorted as the memory CD4+ T cells. The origin of this receptor is an adult in good health and CMV-seronegative. This chain joins TRBV29-1 and TRBJ2-3, with 13 bases lining up with TRBD2. The material sequenced was memory CD4+ T cells from blood. This chain's CDR3 is CSVGWGLAGRDTQYF. The CDR3 nucleotides are TGCAGCGTCGGATGGGGACTAGCGGGGCGAGATACGCAGTATTTT.